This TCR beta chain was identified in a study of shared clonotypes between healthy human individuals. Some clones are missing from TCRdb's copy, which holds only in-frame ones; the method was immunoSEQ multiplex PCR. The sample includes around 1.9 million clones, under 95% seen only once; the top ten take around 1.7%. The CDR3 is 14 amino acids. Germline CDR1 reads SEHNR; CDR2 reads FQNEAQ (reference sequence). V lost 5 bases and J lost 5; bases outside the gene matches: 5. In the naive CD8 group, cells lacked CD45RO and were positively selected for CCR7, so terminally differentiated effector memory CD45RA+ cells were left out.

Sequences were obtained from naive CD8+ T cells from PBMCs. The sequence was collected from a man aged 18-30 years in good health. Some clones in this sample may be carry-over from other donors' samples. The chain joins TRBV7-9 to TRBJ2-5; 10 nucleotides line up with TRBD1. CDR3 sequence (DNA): TGTGCCAGCAGCATCCCGGGACAGGGGGAGACCCAGTACTTC. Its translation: CASSIPGQGETQYF.